This entry lists 28 T cell receptor beta chains sequenced from one sample in a study of regulatory T cells in long-lasting Graves disease. The TCR beta library used iRepertoire HTBI primers with Arm-PCR amplification of CDR3. TCRdb analysed the multiplex PCR reads with MiXCR anew, one entry per CDR3 protein. The data show a few hundred thousand distinct CDR3 sequences, with around 20% seen just once and about a quarter held by the top ten. Time point indicated: persistent/refractory GD, antithyroid drugs over 5 years with positive TRAb. Extracted PBMC RNA gave rise to the TCR library. This specimen was peripheral blood mononuclear cells (PBMCs), taken when the disease was refractory, from a patient treated with antithyroid drugs. These receptors all stem from a female donor with Graves disease.

This clonotype was counted a few times. This chain connects TRBV4-1 to TRBJ1-1; weak D call: TRBD1 (6 bases). The germline gives CDR1 MGHRA, CDR2 YSYEKL. The CDR3 spans 14 residues. The V and J ends lost 3 bases and 4 bases respectively, with 12 bases between them. This chain's CDR3 is CASSQTKGGTEAFF. The CDR3 DNA follows: TGCGCCAGCAGCCAGACAAAGGGGGGCACTGAAGCTTTCTTT.

V usage is TRBV10-3 and J usage is TRBJ1-1; 7 bases map to TRBD1. With 6 bases clipped from V and 5 bases from J, the junction kept 9 bases outside the gene matches. The CDR3 totals 14 residues. Germline loops: CDR1 ENHRY, CDR2 SYGVKD. This CDR3 is CAIRLDRESTEAFF. The CDR3 region has the DNA TGTGCCATCAGGCTAGACAGGGAATCAACTGAAGCTTTCTTT.

This clonotype was counted between two and nine times. V is TRBV7-9 and J is TRBJ1-4, with D hard to call. V lost 4 bases, J lost 10 bases, and 19 bases lay in between. The germline V gene encodes CDR1 SEHNR and CDR2 FQNEAQ (reference sequence). This CDR3 contains 15 residues. CDR3 loop: CASSSDRAIGGKLFF. The CDR3 nucleotides read TGTGCCAGCAGCTCCGACCGGGCCATCGGAGGAAAACTGTTTTTT. Drawing the rest from reference TRBV7-9 and TRBJ1-4, the complete variable domain is DTGVSQNPRHKITKRGQNVTFRCDPISEHNRLYWYRQTLGQGPEFLTYFQNEAQLEKSRLLSDRFSAERPKGSFSTLEIQRTEQGDSAMYLCASSSDRAIGGKLFFGSGTQLSVL.

The gene calls are TRBV5-6 and TRBJ2-1, with 9 bases identical to TRBD1. The trim removed 5 bases at V and 4 bases at J, leaving 10 bases unmatched. The CDR3 extends over 16 amino acids. CDR1 is SGHDT, CDR2 YYEEEE, per germline. The CDR3 nucleotides read TGTGCCAGCAGATCCGAGAGACAGGGGGTTTACAATGAGCAGTTCTTC. This encodes CASRSERQGVYNEQFF.

This clonotype appeared many times. The rearrangement joins TRBV5-1 to TRBJ1-1, with D possibly matching TRBD1 (5 bases). The CDR3 consists of 17 residues. V lost 4 bases, J lost 2 bases, and 21 bases lay in between. CDR1 and CDR2 (germline): SGHRS, YFSETQ. The CDR3 DNA is TGCGCCAGCAGCCCCCTGGGCCCGGGGGGATCAAACACTGAAGCTTTCTTT. Its translation is CASSPLGPGGSNTEAFF.

This clonotype was picked up a small number of times. The junction departs from the called germline gene at one end, perhaps through a read error. The chain is built from TRBV20-1 and TRBJ2-2; 8 bases match TRBD2. The CDR3 totals 15 residues. Germline V gene data show CDR1 as DFQATT and CDR2 as SNEGSKA (reference sequence). Here the CDR3 reads CSAIRGRGFSGGLFF. The CDR3 DNA reads as TGCAGTGCTATAAGGGGACGGGGTTTCAGCGGGGGGCTGTTTTTT.

In its sample, this clonotype was seen many times. The chain employs TRBV5-8 and TRBJ1-2; D not certain. CDR1 and CDR2 from the germline V gene are SGHTS and YDEGEE. Between the trimmed V and J ends, which lost 0 bases and 4 bases, there was a span of 10 bases. CDR3 length equals 14 residues. The chain's CDR3 is CASSLDPVLYGYTF. The CDR3 DNA reads TGTGCCAGCAGCTTGGACCCAGTACTCTATGGCTACACCTTC.

With regard to this clonotype: Given a much more abundant clone one base away, this may be a read error. This chain links TRBV2 with TRBJ1-3; D is undetermined. Germline values: CDR1 SNHLY, CDR2 FYNNEI. The CDR3 sequence is 14 residues long. Trimming shortened V by 6 bases and J by 0 bases, and 9 bases separated the two germline ends. The CDR3 sequence: CASSPSNSGNTIYF. CDR3 DNA: TGTGCCAGCAGCCCAAGTAACTCTGGAAACACCATATATTTT.

The rearrangement uses TRBV7-2 and TRBJ1-3; D uncertain. Germline values: CDR1 SGHTA, CDR2 FQGNSA. Trimming took off 8 bases at V and 0 bases at J, with 8 bases between the two ends. The CDR3 has 13 amino acids. CDR3 in amino acids: CASGAGSGNTIYF. Written as DNA, the CDR3 is TGTGCCAGCGGAGCCGGCTCTGGAAACACCATATATTTT.

V gene TRBV7-8 combines with J gene TRBJ2-2, with 8 bases identical to TRBD2. CDR1 is SGHVS, CDR2 FQNEAQ, per germline. CDR3 length: 14 residues. The ends lost 5 bases at V and 7 bases at J; junction bases unmatched: 6. The CDR3 bases are TGTGCCAGCAGCGTGACTAGCGCGGGCGGGGAGCTGTTTTTT. It yields the protein CASSVTSAGGELFF. The full variable domain, its missing parts supplied by reference TRBV7-8 and TRBJ2-2, is GAGVSQSPRYKVAKRGQDVALRCDPISGHVSLFWYQQALGQGPEFLTYFQNEAQLDKSGLPSDRFFAERPEGSVSTLKIQRTQQEDSAVYLCASSVTSAGGELFFGEGSRLTVL.

This clonotype appeared a few times. The chain joins TRBV7-2 to TRBJ1-2; tentative D call: TRBD1 (5 bases). Germline values: CDR1 SGHTA, CDR2 FQGNSA. With 3 bases removed from V and 8 bases from J, the gap between germline ends came to 10 bases. The CDR3 contains 12 residues. CDR3 region: CASSLLGRGYTF. In DNA form, the CDR3 reads TGTGCCAGCAGCTTGCTGGGACGAGGCTACACCTTC.

The table lists this clonotype with a few counts. The chain combines TRBV7-2 with TRBJ2-7; 8 positions match TRBD1. Losses at the gene ends were 4 bases for V and 5 bases for J; bases not matched to a gene: 10. CDR1 and CDR2 from the germline V gene are SGHTA and FQGNSA. This CDR3 region has 15 residues. This chain's CDR3 is CASSSWLWTGNEQYF. CDR3 sequence (DNA): TGTGCCAGCAGCTCTTGGCTTTGGACAGGGAACGAGCAGTACTTC.

As for this clonotype: Given a much more abundant clone one base away, this may be a read error. V and J are TRBV27 and TRBJ1-1; D is ambiguous. With 10 bases removed from V and 0 bases from J, the gap between germline ends came to 15 bases. The CDR3 has 14 amino acids. CDR1 and CDR2 (germline): MNHEY, SMNVEV (reference sequence). The CDR3: CATKPESMNTEAFF. The CDR3 DNA follows: TGTGCCACAAAGCCGGAGTCTATGAACACTGAAGCTTTCTTT.

The V call is TRBV7-2, the J call TRBJ2-7, with a weak D call TRBD1 (5 bases). CDR1 is SGHTA and CDR2 is FQGNSA in the germline V gene. The CDR3 spans 15 residues. The V and J ends lost 7 bases and 3 bases respectively, with 19 bases between them. CDR3 sequence (DNA): TGTGCCAGCACACCTCTGGTGGGGCTTAGCTACGAGCAGTACTTC. Translating gives CASTPLVGLSYEQYF.

This clonotype was seen many times. CDR3 nucleotide sequence: TGTGCCAGTCGACCTGGACAACAAAGCAATCAGCCCCAGCATTTT. Its translation: CASRPGQQSNQPQHF. The chain recombines TRBV12-3 or TRBV12-4 with TRBJ1-5; a weak D match, TRBD1 (5 bases). This CDR3 comprises 15 residues. V was pared by 9 bases and J by 1 base, with 16 bases between.

This clonotype was counted a few times. The chain recombines TRBV7-2 with TRBJ2-7, with 10 positions matching TRBD1. Per the germline V gene, CDR1 is SGHTA and CDR2 is FQGNSA. Trimming cost V 6 bases and J 5 bases; bases outside gene matches: 10. There are 15 residues in the CDR3. The CDR3 region is CASRLTGTGVHEQYF. CDR3 DNA: TGTGCCAGCAGACTTACCGGGACAGGGGTCCACGAGCAGTACTTC.

This clonotype showed up many times. The chain joins TRBV7-2 to TRBJ2-7; 12 positions agree with TRBD2. Germline values: CDR1 SGHTA, CDR2 FQGNSA. V gave up 1 base and J gave up 3 bases; unmatched junction bases: 7. The CDR3 totals 17 residues. CDR3 protein: CASSLVGLAGGDYEQYF. In DNA form, the CDR3 reads TGTGCCAGCAGCTTAGTCGGCCTAGCGGGAGGGGACTACGAGCAGTACTTC.

This clonotype was picked up many times. The rearrangement uses TRBV30 and TRBJ1-2; D not certain. From germline, CDR1 is GTSNPN and CDR2 SVGIG (reference sequence). This CDR3 region has 12 residues. Trimming removed 3 bases from V and 2 bases from J, with 7 bases in between. The CDR3 protein is CAWRQQNYGYTF. DNA for the CDR3: TGTGCCTGGAGACAGCAAAACTATGGCTACACCTTC.

This clonotype was picked up many times. The chain employs TRBV20-1 and TRBJ2-7, with TRBD1 matching 10 bases. The V segment lost 4 bases and the J segment 4 bases; nucleotides outside the gene matches: 4. The CDR3 covers 13 residues. Germline assignment: CDR1 DFQATT and CDR2 SNEGSKA (reference sequence). The CDR3 region is CSANSGQGYEQYF. The DNA for the CDR3 is TGCAGTGCTAACTCGGGACAGGGGTACGAGCAGTACTTC.

This chain uses TRBV29-1 with TRBJ1-1; D uncertain. Germline-derived CDR1 and CDR2 are SQVTM and ANQGSEA. This CDR3 spans 12 amino acids. The V gene lost 2 bases and the J gene lost 6 bases, with 10 bases spanning the gap. The CDR3 is CSVESSFSEAFF. In DNA, the CDR3 is TGCAGCGTTGAATCATCCTTTTCTGAAGCTTTCTTT. The full variable domain, completed using reference TRBV29-1 and TRBJ1-1, is SAVISQKPSRDICQRGTSLTIQCQVDSQVTMMFWYRQQPGQSLTLIATANQGSEATYESGFVIDKFPISRPNLTFSTLTVSNMSPEDSSIYLCSVESSFSEAFFGQGTRLTVV.

This clonotype was observed a handful of times. The chain links TRBV20-1 to TRBJ2-5; TRBD2 matches 7 bases. The germline V gene has CDR1 DFQATT and CDR2 SNEGSKA (reference sequence). There are 15 residues in the CDR3. V trimming: 6 bases; J trimming: 5 bases; junction bases outside the gene matches: 15. CDR3 sequence: CSATVLAGDWETQYF. As DNA, the CDR3 is TGCAGTGCCACTGTACTGGCGGGGGATTGGGAGACCCAGTACTTC.

This clonotype occurred many times. The V gene is TRBV2, the J gene TRBJ2-5; 12 positions match TRBD2. Germline CDR1 and CDR2: SNHLY and FYNNEI. Losses at the gene ends were 0 bases for V and 5 bases for J; bases not matched to a gene: 7. The CDR3 is 17 residues long. The CDR3 here is CASSEAHGTSGLETQYF. CDR3 in DNA: TGTGCCAGCAGTGAAGCGCACGGGACTAGCGGGTTGGAGACCCAGTACTTC.

This clonotype was observed at least ten times. This chain connects TRBV6-1 to TRBJ1-1; D is uncertain. Germline values: CDR1 MNHNS, CDR2 SASEGT. Trimming took 4 bases from V and 1 from J, leaving 7 bases between them. The CDR3 covers 13 residues. DNA of the CDR3: TGTGCCAGCAGTGCAAAGGGGAACACTGAAGCTTTCTTT. Translation: CASSAKGNTEAFF.

This clonotype was observed at least ten times. J is TRBJ2-1 and V is TRBV20-1; possibly TRBD1 for D (5 bases). The CDR3 loop spans 16 amino acids. The germline V gene encodes CDR1 DFQATT and CDR2 SNEGSKA (reference sequence). V was cut by 3 bases and J by 0 bases, with 15 bases left in between. Here the CDR3 reads CSARDTAASSYNEQFF. The DNA of the CDR3 is TGCAGTGCTAGGGACACCGCGGCCAGCTCCTACAATGAGCAGTTCTTC.

CDR3 nucleotide sequence: TGTGCCAGCAGCTTGGAGGCCGCTGGGGCCGGGGAGCTGTTTTTT. This translates into CASSLEAAGAGELFF. The rearrangement links TRBV5-4 to TRBJ2-2; D ambiguous. The V gene lost 0 bases and the J gene lost 6 bases, with 12 bases spanning the gap. Germline CDR1 and CDR2: SGHNT and YYREEE (reference sequence). The CDR3 runs to 15 residues.

The CDR3 region has the DNA TGTGCCAGCAGCCATGGACAGGTGATGAACACTGAAGCTTTCTTT. Amino acids: CASSHGQVMNTEAFF. The chain uses TRBV14 and TRBJ1-1; 7 nucleotides line up with TRBD1. The length of the CDR3 is 15 residues. V gave up 3 bases and J gave up 0 bases; unmatched junction bases: 4. The V gene's germline CDR1 is SGHDN and CDR2 FVKESK.

This clonotype was picked up a small number of times. The chain recombines TRBV15 with TRBJ2-7; TRBD1 agrees at 8 bases. Germline assignment: CDR1 LNHNV and CDR2 YYDKDF (reference sequence). CDR3 size: 14 residues. The J segment lost 3 bases and the V segment lost 1 base, leaving 2 bases of the junction unmatched. Here the CDR3 reads CATSRGTGLYEQYF. The DNA of the CDR3 is TGTGCCACCAGCAGAGGGACAGGGCTCTACGAGCAGTACTTC.

This clonotype was seen only a few times. The V call is TRBV6-1, the J call TRBJ1-2; unclear D gene. V was pared by 6 bases and J by 0 bases, with 14 bases between. This CDR3 contains 15 residues. Germline V gives CDR1 MNHNS, CDR2 SASEGT. The CDR3 bases are TGTGCCAGCAGACCTCCAGTGCTAGCTAACTATGGCTACACCTTC. This sequence encodes CASRPPVLANYGYTF.